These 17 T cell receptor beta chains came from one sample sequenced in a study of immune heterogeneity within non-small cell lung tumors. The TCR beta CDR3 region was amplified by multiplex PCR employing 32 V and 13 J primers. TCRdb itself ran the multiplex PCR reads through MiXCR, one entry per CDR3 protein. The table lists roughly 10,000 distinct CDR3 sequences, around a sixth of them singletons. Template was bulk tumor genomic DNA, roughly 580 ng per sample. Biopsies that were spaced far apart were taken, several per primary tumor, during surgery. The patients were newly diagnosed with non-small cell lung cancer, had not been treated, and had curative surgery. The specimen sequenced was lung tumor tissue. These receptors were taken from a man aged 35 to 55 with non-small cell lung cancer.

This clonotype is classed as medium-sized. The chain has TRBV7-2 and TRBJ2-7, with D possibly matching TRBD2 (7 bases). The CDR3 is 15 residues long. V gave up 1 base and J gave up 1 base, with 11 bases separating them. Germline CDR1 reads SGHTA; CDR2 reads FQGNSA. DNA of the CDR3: TGTGCCAGCAGCTTAGAGGGGGGGACATCCTACGAGCAGTACTTC. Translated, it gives CASSLEGGTSYEQYF.

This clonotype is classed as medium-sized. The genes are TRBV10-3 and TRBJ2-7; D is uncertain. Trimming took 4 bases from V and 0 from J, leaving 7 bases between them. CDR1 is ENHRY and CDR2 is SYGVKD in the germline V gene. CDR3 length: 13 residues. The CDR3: CAISASASYEQYF. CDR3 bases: TGTGCCATCAGTGCAAGCGCCTCCTACGAGCAGTACTTC.

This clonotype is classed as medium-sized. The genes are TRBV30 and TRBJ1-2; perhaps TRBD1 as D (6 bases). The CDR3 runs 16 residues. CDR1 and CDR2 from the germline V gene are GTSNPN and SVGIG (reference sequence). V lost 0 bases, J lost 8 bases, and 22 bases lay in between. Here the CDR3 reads CAWSVSQGLKGGGYTF. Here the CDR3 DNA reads TGTGCCTGGAGTGTATCGCAGGGCCTAAAGGGGGGGGGCTACACCTTC.

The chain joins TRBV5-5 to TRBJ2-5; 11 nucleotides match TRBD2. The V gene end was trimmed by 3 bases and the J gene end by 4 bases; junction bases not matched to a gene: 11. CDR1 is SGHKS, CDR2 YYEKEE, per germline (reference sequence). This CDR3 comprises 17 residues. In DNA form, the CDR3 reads TGTGCCAGCAGCTCGAGTAGACTAGCGGGGTCGGGAGAGACCCAGTACTTC. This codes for CASSSSRLAGSGETQYF.

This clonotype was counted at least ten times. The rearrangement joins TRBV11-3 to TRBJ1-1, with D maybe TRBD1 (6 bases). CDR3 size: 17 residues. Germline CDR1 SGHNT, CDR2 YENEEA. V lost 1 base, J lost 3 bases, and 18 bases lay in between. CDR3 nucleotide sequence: TGTGCCAGCAGCTTAGGATTCGGGGGGCAAAGGGACACTGAAGCTTTCTTT. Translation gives CASSLGFGGQRDTEAFF.

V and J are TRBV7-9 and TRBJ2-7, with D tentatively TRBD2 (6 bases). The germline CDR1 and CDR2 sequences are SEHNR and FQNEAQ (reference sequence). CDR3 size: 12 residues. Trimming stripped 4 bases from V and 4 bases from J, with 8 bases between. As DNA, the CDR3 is TGTGCCAGCAGCTGGGACTTTTACGAGCAGTACTTC. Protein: CASSWDFYEQYF.

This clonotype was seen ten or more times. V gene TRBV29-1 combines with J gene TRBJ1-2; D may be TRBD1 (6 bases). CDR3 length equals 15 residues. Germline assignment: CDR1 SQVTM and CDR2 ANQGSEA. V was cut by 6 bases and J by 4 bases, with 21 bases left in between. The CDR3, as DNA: TGCAGCGTCAGCCCCGACAGGTGGGTCAGCTATGGCTACACCTTC. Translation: CSVSPDRWVSYGYTF.

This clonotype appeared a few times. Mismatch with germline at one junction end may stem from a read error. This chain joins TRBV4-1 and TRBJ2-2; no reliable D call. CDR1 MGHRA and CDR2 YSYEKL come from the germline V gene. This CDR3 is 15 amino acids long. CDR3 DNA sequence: TGCGCCAGCAGCCAAGAAAGCACAGACACCGAGGAGCTTTTTTTT. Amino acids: CASSQESTDTEELFF.

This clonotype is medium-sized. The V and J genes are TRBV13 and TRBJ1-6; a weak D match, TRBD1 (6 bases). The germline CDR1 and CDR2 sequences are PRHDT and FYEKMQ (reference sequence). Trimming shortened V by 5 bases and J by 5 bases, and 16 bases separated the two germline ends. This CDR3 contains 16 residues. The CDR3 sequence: CASSPRGNLHNSPLHF. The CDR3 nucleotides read TGTGCCAGCAGCCCCAGGGGAAACTTGCATAATTCACCCCTCCACTTT.

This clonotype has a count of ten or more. The CDR3 here is CASSLRLAGGLSTDTQYF. DNA for the CDR3: TGCGCCAGCAGTCTCCGACTAGCGGGGGGGCTAAGCACAGATACGCAGTATTTT. This sequence joins TRBV5-1 and TRBJ2-3, with 14 bases lining up with TRBD2. The ends lost 5 bases at V and 0 bases at J; junction bases unmatched: 8. The CDR3 covers 18 residues. The germline V gene has CDR1 SGHRS and CDR2 YFSETQ.

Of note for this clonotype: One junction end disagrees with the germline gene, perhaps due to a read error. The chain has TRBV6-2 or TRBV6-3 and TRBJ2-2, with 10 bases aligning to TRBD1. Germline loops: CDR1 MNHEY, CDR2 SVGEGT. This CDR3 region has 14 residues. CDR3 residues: CASSGQGVTGERFF. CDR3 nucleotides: TGTGCCAGCAGCGGACAGGGGGTCACCGGGGAGCGGTTTTTT.

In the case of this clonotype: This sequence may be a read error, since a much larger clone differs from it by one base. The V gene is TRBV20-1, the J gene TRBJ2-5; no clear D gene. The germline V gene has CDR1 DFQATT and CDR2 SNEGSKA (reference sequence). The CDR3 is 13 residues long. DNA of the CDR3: TGCAGTGCTAGAGACAGTTTTCAAGAGACCAAGTACTTC. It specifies CSARDSFQETKYF.

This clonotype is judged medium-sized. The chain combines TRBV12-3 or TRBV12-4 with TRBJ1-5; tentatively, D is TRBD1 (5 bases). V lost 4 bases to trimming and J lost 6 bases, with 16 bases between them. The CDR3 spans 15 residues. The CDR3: CASSSEGNLGQPQHF. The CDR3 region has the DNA TGTGCCAGCAGTTCAGAGGGGAATTTGGGTCAGCCCCAGCATTTT.

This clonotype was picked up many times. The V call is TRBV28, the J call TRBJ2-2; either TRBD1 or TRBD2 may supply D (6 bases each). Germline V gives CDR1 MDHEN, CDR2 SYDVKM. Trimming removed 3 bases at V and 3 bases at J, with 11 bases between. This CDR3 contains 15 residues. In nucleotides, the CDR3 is TGTGCCAGCAGTTTTGGGGGGCTGCACACCGGGGAGCTGTTTTTT. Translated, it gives CASSFGGLHTGELFF.

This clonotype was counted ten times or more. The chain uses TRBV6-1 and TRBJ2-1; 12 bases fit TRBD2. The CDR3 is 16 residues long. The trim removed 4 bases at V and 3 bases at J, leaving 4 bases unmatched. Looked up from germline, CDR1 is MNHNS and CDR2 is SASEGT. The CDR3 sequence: CASSGRLAGDYNEQFF. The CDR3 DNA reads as TGTGCCAGCAGTGGAAGACTAGCGGGGGACTACAATGAGCAGTTCTTC.

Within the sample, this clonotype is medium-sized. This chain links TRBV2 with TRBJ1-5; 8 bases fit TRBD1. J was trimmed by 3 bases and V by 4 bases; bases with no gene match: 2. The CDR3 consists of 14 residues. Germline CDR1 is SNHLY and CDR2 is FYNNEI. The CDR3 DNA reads TGTGCCAGCAGTGGGGGACAGGACAATCAGCCCCAGCATTTT. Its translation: CASSGGQDNQPQHF.

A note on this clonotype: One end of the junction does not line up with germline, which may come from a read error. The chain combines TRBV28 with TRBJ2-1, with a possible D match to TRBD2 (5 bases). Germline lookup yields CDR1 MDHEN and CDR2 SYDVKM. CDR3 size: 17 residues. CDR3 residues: CASSFWAYGVSYNEQLF. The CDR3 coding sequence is TGTGCCAGCAGTTTCTGGGCATACGGGGTTTCCTACAATGAGCAGTTGTTC.